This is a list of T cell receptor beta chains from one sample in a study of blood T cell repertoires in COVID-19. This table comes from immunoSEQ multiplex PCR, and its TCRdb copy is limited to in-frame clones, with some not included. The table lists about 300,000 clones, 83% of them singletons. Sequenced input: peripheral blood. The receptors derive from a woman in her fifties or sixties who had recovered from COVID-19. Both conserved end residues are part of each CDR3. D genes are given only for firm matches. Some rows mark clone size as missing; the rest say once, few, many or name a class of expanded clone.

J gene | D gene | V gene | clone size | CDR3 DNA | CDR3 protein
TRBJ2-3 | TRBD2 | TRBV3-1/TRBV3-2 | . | TGTGCCAGCAGCTCTACTAGCGGGGGGGCCTCCTATCCAGATACGCAGTATTTT | CASSSTSGGASYPDTQYF
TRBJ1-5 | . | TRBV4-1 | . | TGCGCCAGCAGCCCGCAACATAGCAATCAGCCCCAGCATTTT | CASSPQHSNQPQHF
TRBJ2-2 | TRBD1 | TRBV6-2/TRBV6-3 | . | TGTGCCAGCAGTTACTTCGCACCGCAGGGGGCGTTGGGCACCGGGGAGCTGTTTTTT | CASSYFAPQGALGTGELFF
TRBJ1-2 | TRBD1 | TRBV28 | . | TGTGCCAGCAGCCACGACAGGGGATGGGGCTACACCTTC | CASSHDRGWGYTF
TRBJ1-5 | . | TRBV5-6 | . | TGTGCCAGCAGTTTGGGATCTGGGCCGGCGATCCGGCCCCAGCATTTT | CASSLGSGPAIRPQHF
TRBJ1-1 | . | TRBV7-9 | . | TGTGCCAGCAGCCGAGGGGGGAACACTGAAGCTTTCTTT | CASSRGGNTEAFF
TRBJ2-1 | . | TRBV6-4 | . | TGTGCCAGCAGTGACTCTGCGGGAATATCAAATGAGCAGTTCTTC | CASSDSAGISNEQFF
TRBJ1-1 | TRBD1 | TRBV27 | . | TGTGCCAGCAGACAGGGGTGGAACACTGAAGCTTTCTTT | CASRQGWNTEAFF
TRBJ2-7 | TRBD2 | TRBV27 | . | TGTGCCAGCAGTGCGACTAGCGGGCCTATCTACGAGCAGTACTTC | CASSATSGPIYEQYF
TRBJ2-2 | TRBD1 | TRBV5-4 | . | TGTGCCAGCAGCTCGCGAGGGGGCAGGGACACCGGGGAGCTGTTTTTT | CASSSRGGRDTGELFF
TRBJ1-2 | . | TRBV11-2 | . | TGTGCCAGCAGCTCCCTTACCCGGCGGTTAGCTAACTATGGCTACACCTTC | CASSSLTRRLANYGYTF
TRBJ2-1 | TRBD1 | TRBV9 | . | TGTGCCAGCAGCGTAGTGGGGACAGACAATGAGCAGTTCTTC | CASSVVGTDNEQFF
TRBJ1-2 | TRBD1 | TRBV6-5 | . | TGTGCCAGCAGTTACTTGGACAGGGGCCTAAATGGCTACACCTTC | CASSYLDRGLNGYTF
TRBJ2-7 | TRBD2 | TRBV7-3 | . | TGTGCCAGCAGCTTAACGTTACATTGGGGGCTAGCGGGAGGACGCCTTTCGTACTTC | CASSLTLHWGLAGGRLSYF
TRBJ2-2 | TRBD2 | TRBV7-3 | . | TGTGCCAGCAGCTTCGGACTAGCGGGAGCTTGGGAGCTGTTTTTT | CASSFGLAGAWELFF
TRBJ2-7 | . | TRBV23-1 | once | TGCGCCAGCAGTCAATTCCGGGTCTACGAGCAGTACTTC | CASSQFRVYEQYF
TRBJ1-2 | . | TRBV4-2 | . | TGTGCCAGTAGCGATGGCCTCAACTATGGCTACACCTTC | CASSDGLNYGYTF
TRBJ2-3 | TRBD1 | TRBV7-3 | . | TGTGCCAGCAGTTCCAACCGGGACAGTTACACAGATACGCAGTATTTT | CASSSNRDSYTDTQYF
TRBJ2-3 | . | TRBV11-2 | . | TGTGCCAGCAGCTTAGACGGGGGGCATCCCACAGATACGCAGTATTTT | CASSLDGGHPTDTQYF
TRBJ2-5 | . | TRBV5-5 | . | TGTGCCAGCAGCTTCGGAGGTCAAGAGACCCAGTACTTC | CASSFGGQETQYF
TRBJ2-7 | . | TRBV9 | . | TGTGCCAGCAGCCCCCAGACTTCTAACTACGAGCAGTACTTC | CASSPQTSNYEQYF
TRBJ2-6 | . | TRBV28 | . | TGTGCCAGCAGTTTATTAGAGTGGAGAGGGGCCAACGTCCTGACTTTC | CASSLLEWRGANVLTF
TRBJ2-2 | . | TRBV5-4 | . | TGTGCCAGCAGCTCCCCCCTGGGGGCCACCGGGGAGCTGTTTTTT | CASSSPLGATGELFF
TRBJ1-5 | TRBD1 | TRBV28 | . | TGTGCCAGCAGCTTTCTGGGGACAGGGTCTGCCCAGCCCCAGCATTTT | CASSFLGTGSAQPQHF
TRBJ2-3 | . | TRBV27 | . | TGTGCCAGCCGGGGGGCTCAAACAGATACGCAGTATTTT | CASRGAQTDTQYF
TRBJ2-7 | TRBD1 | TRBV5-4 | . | TGTGCCAGCAGTTCATCCGGGACAGCCTACGAGCAGTACTTC | CASSSSGTAYEQYF
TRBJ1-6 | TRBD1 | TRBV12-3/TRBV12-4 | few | TGTGCCAGCGGCCACAGGGGTTCACCCCTCCACTTT | CASGHRGSPLHF
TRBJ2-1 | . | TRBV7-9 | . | TGTGCCAGCAGCTTTCAACAGGTACTCCATGAGCAGTTCTTC | CASSFQQVLHEQFF
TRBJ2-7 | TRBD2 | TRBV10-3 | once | TGTGCCATCAGTGTTAATAGCGGGGGGGCCTACGAGCAGTACTTC | CAISVNSGGAYEQYF
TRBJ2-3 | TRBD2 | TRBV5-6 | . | TGTGCCAGCAGCCCGAGCGGGGCAATTAATACGCAGTATTTT | CASSPSGAINTQYF
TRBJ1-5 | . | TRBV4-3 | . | TGCGCCAGCACCTCAAGGGGAGGTCATCGGCAGCCCCAGCATTTT | CASTSRGGHRQPQHF
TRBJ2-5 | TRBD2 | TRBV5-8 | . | TGTGCCAGCAGGGCACTACTAGCGGGAGGTGGAGAGACCCAGTACTTC | CASRALLAGGGETQYF